The 11 T cell receptor beta chains listed next were all sequenced from one sample in a study of blood T cell repertoires in COVID-19. Data came from immunoSEQ multiplex PCR; TCRdb stores just in-frame clones and leaves some out. The table lists some 120,000 clones, roughly four fifths of them singletons. The sample was peripheral blood. Receptor source: a human donor in a cohort sampled during active COVID-19.

V gene TRBV5-1 combines with J gene TRBJ2-5; TRBD1 agrees at 7 bases. Germline loops: CDR1 SGHRS, CDR2 YFSETQ. The junction had 8 bases not matched to a gene; V was cut back by 4 bases and J by 5 bases. The CDR3 spans 14 residues. The CDR3 spells CASSPDRVGETQYF. In DNA form, the CDR3 reads TGCGCCAGCAGCCCAGACAGGGTGGGTGAGACCCAGTACTTC.

The chain links TRBV7-6 to TRBJ2-3; tentatively, D is TRBD1 (5 bases). The V end was cut by 1 base, the J end by 5 bases, with 7 bases between. This CDR3 spans 13 amino acids. Germline CDR1 is SGHVS and CDR2 is FNYEAQ. The DNA of the CDR3 is TGTGCCAGCAGCTTAGGACAGATAGATACGCAGTATTTT. This translates into CASSLGQIDTQYF.

This chain's CDR3 is CASSLEGGSPLHF. In DNA form, the CDR3 reads TGCGCCAGCAGCTTGGAAGGGGGTTCACCCCTCCACTTT. The chain combines TRBV5-1 with TRBJ1-6, with D perhaps matching TRBD1 (6 bases). Germline CDR1 and CDR2: SGHRS and YFSETQ. The CDR3 contains 13 residues. The V and J ends lost 0 bases and 9 bases respectively, with 7 bases between them.

DNA for the CDR3: TGTGCCAGCAGTTACCAGACAGGGATGTATGGCTACACCTTC. Translating it yields CASSYQTGMYGYTF. This chain connects TRBV6-6 to TRBJ1-2; 7 bases are a match to TRBD1. This CDR3 contains 14 residues. V shed 2 bases and J 5 bases; nucleotides not matched to a gene: 5. Per germline, CDR1 MNHNY and CDR2 SVGAGI (reference sequence).

The J gene is TRBJ1-3, the V gene TRBV27, with D perhaps matching TRBD1 (5 bases). CDR1 is MNHEY, CDR2 SMNVEV, per germline (reference sequence). The CDR3 runs 18 residues. Trimming stripped 6 bases from V and 0 bases from J, with 21 bases between. The CDR3 bases are TGTGCCAGCAGCCGTAAGCCCCCCGGGACTAACTCTGGAAACACCATATATTTT. Amino acid sequence: CASSRKPPGTNSGNTIYF.

V and J are TRBV5-1 and TRBJ2-7, with D perhaps TRBD2 (6 bases). Germline V gene data show CDR1 as SGHRS and CDR2 as YFSETQ. Trimming left V 2 bases short and J 3 bases short, with 9 bases between. This CDR3 contains 13 residues. The CDR3 DNA sequence: TGCGCCAGCAGCTTCGGCGGGGTCTACGAGCAGTACTTC. It specifies CASSFGGVYEQYF.

This sequence joins TRBV6-6 and TRBJ2-5, with a tentative D call TRBD2 (6 bases). There are 15 residues in the CDR3. The V and J ends lost 6 bases and 5 bases respectively, with 19 bases between them. Germline V gene sequence: CDR1 MNHNY, CDR2 SVGAGI (reference sequence). The CDR3: CASRPRDSRPETQYF. The CDR3 DNA follows: TGTGCCAGCAGGCCCCGGGACTCCCGCCCCGAGACCCAGTACTTC.

The chain employs TRBV6-1 and TRBJ2-2; 8 bases match TRBD2. The CDR3 length is 18 residues. Germline V gene sequence: CDR1 MNHNS, CDR2 SASEGT. Trimming removed 2 bases from V and 1 base from J; junction bases left unmatched: 9. This CDR3 is CASSEPAGGPRNTGELFF. Written as DNA, the CDR3 is TGTGCCAGCAGTGAACCGGCGGGGGGTCCCAGGAACACCGGGGAGCTGTTTTTT.

The genes are TRBV2 and TRBJ1-2, with D possibly matching TRBD1 (5 bases). This CDR3 has 14 amino acids. Trimming removed 6 bases from V and 4 bases from J, with 15 bases in between. Germline values: CDR1 SNHLY, CDR2 FYNNEI. CDR3 DNA: TGTGCCAGCAGCGGGGGAGGGACGGCCTATGGCTACACCTTC. It yields the protein CASSGGGTAYGYTF.

This chain uses TRBV5-4 with TRBJ2-5, with a weak D call TRBD1 (5 bases). This CDR3 comprises 15 residues. V lost 0 bases and J 1 base, leaving 10 bases between the germline ends. The germline V gene has CDR1 SGHNT and CDR2 YYREEE (reference sequence). The CDR3 is CASSLEGQLQETQYF. The CDR3 coding sequence is TGTGCCAGCAGCTTGGAAGGACAACTCCAAGAGACCCAGTACTTC. The entire variable domain, with the rest obtained from reference TRBV5-4 and TRBJ2-5, is as follows: ETGVTQSPTHLIKTRGQQVTLRCSSQSGHNTVSWYQQALGQGPQFIFQYYREEENGRGNFPPRFSGLQFPNYSSELNVNALELDDSALYLCASSLEGQLQETQYFGPGTRLLVL.

The chain couples TRBV5-1 to TRBJ1-2; D uncertain. V was trimmed by 0 bases and J by 4 bases, leaving 7 bases between them. The CDR3 spans 13 residues. The germline CDR1 and CDR2 sequences are SGHRS and YFSETQ. This chain's CDR3 is CASSLDNSYGYTF. CDR3 DNA: TGCGCCAGCAGCTTGGACAATTCCTATGGCTACACCTTC.